This T cell receptor (beta chain) stems from a study of early T cells in non-severe SARS-CoV-2 infection. Overall study context: The chains were unpaired, and the sequenced material was bulk RNA from unsorted whole blood.

Findings and caveats of the study: Sequences matched to VDJdb favored anti-spike CD8 responses, while private and CD4 specificities were missed.

Separate cDNA molecules each had unique molecular identifiers attached to them. Each CDR3 protein is one row after TCRdb ran MiXCR on the 5' RACE reads. The sample lists tens of thousands of distinct CDR3 sequences, roughly 11% seen once, with 5.5% to 7% in the top ten. On this clonotype: What it recognizes is unknown.

The CDR3 sequence is 14 residues long. Trimming removed 4 bases from V and 4 bases from J; junction bases left unmatched: 7. The material sequenced was whole blood. The V gene is TRBV12-3 or TRBV12-4, the J gene TRBJ2-7; 7 nucleotides match TRBD2. This clonotype originated in an adult who was a healthcare worker with PCR-confirmed SARS-CoV-2 infection or an uninfected control (not recorded which). The CDR3 sequence is CASSSGLPYYEQYF. CDR3 DNA: TGTGCCAGCAGTTCGGGACTACCGTATTACGAGCAGTACTTC.